The clone carrying this T cell receptor (beta chain) was counted many times. Its antigen is unidentified. This sample stems from a study of CD8 T cells in ankylosing spondylitis. The study's findings and limits: Earlier studies detected some motif variants in reactive arthritis synovial fluid and blood. A motif in TCR beta, a set of about eight highly homologous variants, appeared characteristic of ankylosing spondylitis blood.

Quantitative barcoded 5'-RACE was used to prepare TCR beta libraries. Each CDR3 protein gets one entry after TCRdb re-called the 5' RACE reads with MiXCR. The sample contains approximately 300,000 distinct CDR3 sequences, roughly 8% of which appear only once. There are 15 residues in the CDR3. The V end lost 0 bases, the J end lost 8 bases, and 13 bases lay between the germline ends. Germline CDR1 MGHDK, CDR2 SYGVNS. Material for sequencing was blood, either unsorted or a sorted T cell fraction (not recorded which). The V call is TRBV25-1, the J call TRBJ1-4; a weak D match, TRBD1 (5 bases). The clonotype comes from a male donor with ankylosing spondylitis. In DNA, the CDR3 is TGTGCCAGCAGTGAATATGGGTCAGGGAACGAAAAACTGTTTTTT. This gives the protein CASSEYGSGNEKLFF.